The rows below give T cell receptor beta chains drawn from one sample of a study of Ad26.COV2.S vaccination and SARS-CoV-2 variants. Produced via immunoSEQ multiplex PCR; TCRdb's table is partial and in-frame only. In the table there are hundreds of thousands of clones, 80% to 95% of which are singletons. The source material was peripheral blood, sampled in a trial of Ad26.COV2.S vaccine versus placebo. The receptors were gathered from a person aged 18-65 years who received the Ad26.COV2.S COVID-19 vaccine or a placebo. CDR3s include the opening cysteine and the closing phenylalanine or tryptophan. D genes are given only for firm matches. Only part of the rows carry a size: once, few, many, or a class if the clone is expanded.

clone_size d_call j_call v_call cdr3_nt cdr3_aa
NA TRBD2 TRBJ2-7 TRBV11-2 TGTGCCAGCAGCTTAATCGGACTAGCGGGCGGGGAGCAGTACTTC CASSLIGLAGGEQYF
few TRBD2 TRBJ2-1 TRBV29-1 TGCAGCGTTGAGCCCTCGGGAGGGAATGAGCAGTTCTTC CSVEPSGGNEQFF
once NA TRBJ1-1 TRBV4-1 TGCGCCAGCAGAGCGGGCCCGTCCGGGACTGAAGCTTTCTTT CASRAGPSGTEAFF
few NA TRBJ1-2 TRBV7-6 TGTGCCAGCAGCTTAGGGGGTTTATATGGCTACACCTTC CASSLGGLYGYTF
NA NA TRBJ1-2 TRBV29-1 TGCAGCGTCGACCACTATGGCTACACCTTC CSVDHYGYTF
NA TRBD1 TRBJ1-1 TRBV12-3/TRBV12-4 TGTGCCAGCAGCTGGGACAGGGCCACTGAAGCTTTCTTT CASSWDRATEAFF
NA NA TRBJ2-7 TRBV5-6 TGTGCCAGCAGCTTGTCCCACGAGCAGTACTTC CASSLSHEQYF
NA NA TRBJ2-5 TRBV7-2 TGTGCCAGCAGCTTAACCCAAGAGACCCAGTACTTC CASSLTQETQYF
NA NA TRBJ1-2 TRBV19 TGTGCCAGCAGGGACGAATCTAACTATGGCTACACCTTC CASRDESNYGYTF
once NA TRBJ1-1 TRBV10-3 TGTGCCATCAGTGAGTCGAGACAGGCTGAAGCTTTCTTT CAISESRQAEAFF
NA NA TRBJ1-1 TRBV5-1 TGCGCCAGCAGCCCATCGGGACAGAACACTGAAGCTTTCTTT CASSPSGQNTEAFF
few TRBD1 TRBJ1-5 TRBV28 TGTGCCAGCAGCCCCCGACAGGGCATCCAGCCCCAGCATTTT CASSPRQGIQPQHF
NA TRBD1 TRBJ1-2 TRBV9 TGTGCCAGCAGCCCCCTGCGATCGCAGGGGGCTTATGGCTACACCTTC CASSPLRSQGAYGYTF
NA NA TRBJ2-7 TRBV9 TGTGCCAGCAGCGTAGTTGGTGAGGGCTACGAGCAGTACTTC CASSVVGEGYEQYF
once NA TRBJ2-2 TRBV5-1 TGCGCCAGCAGCTTGGCCGCTCGGGCGAACACCGGGGAGCTGTTTTTT CASSLAARANTGELFF
NA NA TRBJ2-7 TRBV4-1 TGCGCCAGCAGCCAAGATGATACAGCGACCTACGAGCAGTACTTC CASSQDDTATYEQYF
NA NA TRBJ1-6 TRBV9 TGTGCCAGCAGCGTAGGGGTTTCACCCCTCCACTTT CASSVGVSPLHF
NA NA TRBJ2-7 TRBV25-1 TGTGCCAGCAGTCGAGACGGAGGCGGCGAGCAGTACTTC CASSRDGGGEQYF
NA TRBD2 TRBJ2-3 TRBV9 TGTGCCAGCAGCGTAAAGACTAGCGGGACTCTCACAGATACGCAGTATTTT CASSVKTSGTLTDTQYF
once NA TRBJ2-5 TRBV12-3/TRBV12-4 TGTGCCAGCAGTCTCAGTCGGCGAGAGACCCAGTACTTC CASSLSRRETQYF
NA TRBD1 TRBJ1-1 TRBV10-3 TGTGCCACTCGGGGGACAGGGCGAGGAACTGAAGCTTTCTTT CATRGTGRGTEAFF
few NA TRBJ1-2 TRBV7-8 TGTGCCAGCAGCCCAACCAGGGGACATGGCTACACCTTC CASSPTRGHGYTF
NA NA TRBJ1-1 TRBV6-5 TGTGCCAGCATTATTGCGACAGGCATGAACACTGAAGCTTTCTTT CASIIATGMNTEAFF
NA NA TRBJ2-2 TRBV10-3 TGTGCCATCAGCGATCCCCTCGGGGTGGGCGGGGAGCTGTTTTTT CAISDPLGVGGELFF
NA NA TRBJ1-3 TRBV14 TGTGCCAGCAGCCGAGTCCCGGGAGTTAATTCAATGCACACCATATATTTT CASSRVPGVNSMHTIYF
once TRBD1 TRBJ2-7 TRBV27 TGTGCCAGTCCGGGACAGGGGTTGTTAGCGGGCTACGAGCAGTACTTC CASPGQGLLAGYEQYF
NA NA TRBJ2-3 TRBV18 TGTGCCAGCTCACCACCGTTTAGCTCGGATACGCAGTATTTT CASSPPFSSDTQYF
NA NA TRBJ1-1 TRBV11-3 TGTGCCAGCAGCTTGAAGGGGGACACTGAAGCTTTCTTT CASSLKGDTEAFF
NA NA TRBJ1-1 TRBV7-8 TGTGCCAGCAGCCCAAGGGCGGGGTTGAACACTGAAGCTTTCTTT CASSPRAGLNTEAFF
NA TRBD2 TRBJ2-3 TRBV4-3 TGCGCCAGCAGCCAAGATCCCTCGGCTAGCGGGAGGGCCTTATCACATACGCAGTATTTT CASSQDPSASGRALSHTQYF
NA NA TRBJ1-1 TRBV27 TGTGCCAGCAGTGGGGGGGCGCGGTACGGAGCTTTCTTT CASSGGARYGAFF
NA NA TRBJ1-5 TRBV6-2/TRBV6-3 TGTGCCAGCAGTTACGCGGAGGGGGTCCCTCAGCCCCAGCATTTT CASSYAEGVPQPQHF
NA NA TRBJ1-1 TRBV7-2 TGTGCCAGCAGCCTGGGTTACACTGAAGCTTTCTTT CASSLGYTEAFF
NA NA TRBJ1-4 TRBV4-2 TGTGCCAGCAGAGGAGGGGGTGAAAAACTGTTTTTT CASRGGGEKLFF
few NA TRBJ2-7 TRBV6-2/TRBV6-3 TGTGCCAGCAGTTACAGTGACTACGAGCAGTACTTC CASSYSDYEQYF
NA NA TRBJ2-7 TRBV7-8 TGTGCCAGCGGAATTAGCAGTCCTAACTACGAGCAGTACTTC CASGISSPNYEQYF
NA NA TRBJ2-7 TRBV9 TGTGCCAGCAGCGTAGGTAGTGCCTCTACCTACGAGCAGTACTTC CASSVGSASTYEQYF
NA TRBD2 TRBJ2-7 TRBV25-1 TGTGCCAGCAGTTTCTTAGCGGGAGGTTCATACGAGCAGTACTTC CASSFLAGGSYEQYF
NA NA TRBJ2-5 TRBV5-1 TGCGCCAGCAGCTTGACGGGGGCGGAGACCCAGTACTTC CASSLTGAETQYF
NA TRBD1 TRBJ2-7 TRBV6-2/TRBV6-3 TGTGCCAGCAGTCGAGACAGGGCAAGCTACGAGCAGTACTTC CASSRDRASYEQYF
NA NA TRBJ1-2 TRBV2 TGTGCCAGCAGTGAGGACGGACCTCAGGACTACTATGGCTACACCTTC CASSEDGPQDYYGYTF
NA TRBD1 TRBJ2-1 TRBV6-2/TRBV6-3 TGTGCCAGCAGTGAGGGGGCTTCTGGCAATGAGCAGTTCTTC CASSEGASGNEQFF
NA NA TRBJ2-7 TRBV5-1 TGCGCCAGCAGCTTGAATGCAGGGAAGAACGAGCAGTACTTC CASSLNAGKNEQYF
NA NA TRBJ1-2 TRBV5-4 TGTGCCAGCAGCTTGGAGAGGGGACGGACGGATGGCTACACCTTC CASSLERGRTDGYTF
NA TRBD2 TRBJ2-1 TRBV7-9 TGTGCCAGCAGCTTAGGCGCTAGCGGGACCAATGAGCAGTTCTTC CASSLGASGTNEQFF
NA TRBD1 TRBJ2-7 TRBV7-2 TGTGCCAGCAGCTTAGCGCCGGGACAGGGTCACGAGCAGTACTTC CASSLAPGQGHEQYF
NA NA TRBJ2-2 TRBV5-8 TGTGCCAGCAGCTCCAAGTACACCGGGGAGCTGTTTTTT CASSSKYTGELFF
NA TRBD1 TRBJ1-2 TRBV19 TGTGCCAGTAGTACCCGACAGGGGCTGTATGGCTACACCTTC CASSTRQGLYGYTF
NA NA TRBJ2-3 TRBV7-3 TGTGCCAGCAGCTCCCACAAGACAGATACGCAGTATTTT CASSSHKTDTQYF
NA TRBD2 TRBJ2-3 TRBV24-1 TGTGCCACCAGTGATTTCATAGCGGGAGACACAGATACGCAGTATTTT CATSDFIAGDTDTQYF
NA TRBD2 TRBJ2-7 TRBV5-6 TGTGCCAGCAGCCTCGGACTAGCGGGAATCTACGAGCAGTACTTC CASSLGLAGIYEQYF
NA NA TRBJ2-2 TRBV5-5 TGTGCCAGCAGCTTGGATCTGGTCGTAGGTGCCGGGGAGCTGTTTTTT CASSLDLVVGAGELFF
NA TRBD2 TRBJ2-7 TRBV4-1 TGCGCCAGCAGCCCCACTAGCGGAGGGATCTACGAGCAGTACTTC CASSPTSGGIYEQYF
NA NA TRBJ2-7 TRBV5-4 TGTGCCAGCAGCTTGGACTCAAGATCCTACGAGCAGTACTTC CASSLDSRSYEQYF
NA TRBD1 TRBJ1-5 TRBV19 TGTGCCAGTAGGACAGGGTGGGGTAATCAGCCCCAGCATTTT CASRTGWGNQPQHF
NA TRBD2 TRBJ2-5 TRBV7-3 TGTGCCAGCAGCCCCTTAGGGACTAGCGGGGCGACCCAGTACTTC CASSPLGTSGATQYF
NA NA TRBJ1-1 TRBV5-1 TGCGCCAGCAGCTTGGATGTGGGGAACACTGAAGCTTTCTTT CASSLDVGNTEAFF
NA NA TRBJ2-7 TRBV30 TGTGCCTGGGGCACGGGACATACCTACGAGCAGTACTTC CAWGTGHTYEQYF
NA NA TRBJ1-4 TRBV30 TGTGCCTGGAGTGTAGGACAGAGCAATGAAAAACTGTTTTTT CAWSVGQSNEKLFF